Reported below is one T cell receptor (beta chain). Its target is not known. Central memory, naive, regulatory and stem cell-like memory CD4+ cells were sorted by CD45RO/CCR7/CD25/CD127/CD95/CD27. This sample was included in a study of beta chain features in type 1 diabetes. Findings and caveats of the study: Moderate but significant shortening of TCRB CDR3s was recorded in all four CD4+ subsets from Type 1 diabetes patients.

Expressed TCRB transcripts got sequenced, as all isolated RNA was reverse transcribed. TCRdb's table, derived via immunoSEQ multiplex PCR, lists solely in-frame clones and lacks some. The sample has about 660,000 clones, around 15% seen once. The CDR3 totals 16 residues. Trimming stripped 0 bases from V and 6 bases from J, with 17 bases between. Germline V gene data show CDR1 as MGHRA and CDR2 as YSYEKL. Sequencing was performed on naive CD4+ T cells from blood. The gene calls are TRBV4-1 and TRBJ2-5; TRBD1 is a possible D gene (6 bases). The TCR was taken from a man between 18 and 29 years old with type 1 diabetes. CDR3 loop: CASSQDRGHRDQTQYF. In nucleotides, the CDR3 is TGCGCCAGCAGCCAAGATAGGGGACACAGAGATCAGACCCAGTACTTC.